One and the same sample provided the 32 T cell receptor beta chains below, sequenced in a study of Ad26.COV2.S vaccination and SARS-CoV-2 variants. The protocol was immunoSEQ multiplex PCR, while the TCRdb copy is restricted to in-frame clones and leaves out a portion. The sample holds about 350,000 clones, around 90% seen once. The sample in question was peripheral blood, obtained after recovery from COVID-19. The receptors were gathered from a human donor who had recovered from COVID-19.

This chain links TRBV6-6 with TRBJ2-3; D perhaps matches TRBD2 (6 bases). With 7 bases removed from V and 0 bases from J, the gap between germline ends came to 17 bases. The CDR3 runs 16 residues. Germline CDR1 MNHNY, CDR2 SVGAGI (reference sequence). The CDR3 here is CASTYGGVISTDTQYF. The DNA for the CDR3 is TGTGCCAGCACCTACGGGGGAGTGATTAGCACAGATACGCAGTATTTT.

The V gene is TRBV19, the J gene TRBJ2-5; no firm D call. CDR3 size: 14 residues. Trimming left V 3 bases short and J 5 bases short, with 13 bases between. Looked up from germline, CDR1 is LNHDA and CDR2 is SQIVND (reference sequence). The DNA for the CDR3 is TGTGCCAGTAGTATTTGGGGTAGTCGGGAGACCCAGTACTTC. Its translation: CASSIWGSRETQYF.

The chain combines TRBV4-1 with TRBJ1-2; D is ambiguous. Trimming left V 4 bases short and J 8 bases short, with 17 bases between. Per the germline V gene, CDR1 is MGHRA and CDR2 is YSYEKL. The CDR3 extends over 14 amino acids. The CDR3, as DNA: TGCGCCAGCAGCCCAGGCGCCGAAATAGACGGCTACACCTTC. Translated, it gives CASSPGAEIDGYTF.

The chain has TRBV5-4 and TRBJ1-1; D not certain. In germline, CDR1 is SGHNT, CDR2 YYREEE (reference sequence). The CDR3 loop spans 14 amino acids. V lost 0 bases, J lost 1 base, and 7 bases lay in between. The CDR3 sequence: CASSLGPQNTEAFF. The CDR3 region has the DNA TGTGCCAGCAGCTTGGGACCGCAGAACACTGAAGCTTTCTTT.

The chain recombines TRBV6-5 with TRBJ1-5, with TRBD1 matching 10 bases. The CDR3 length is 15 residues. Trimming removed 4 bases from V and 7 bases from J; junction bases left unmatched: 7. The germline gives CDR1 MNHEY, CDR2 SVGAGI. CDR3 in amino acids: CASSSGQGSMQPQHF. For the CDR3, the DNA is TGTGCCAGCAGTTCGGGACAGGGGAGTATGCAGCCCCAGCATTTT.

The genes are TRBV19 and TRBJ1-5; weak D call: TRBD1 (6 bases). The germline V gene has CDR1 LNHDA and CDR2 SQIVND (reference sequence). Trimming stripped 9 bases from V and 5 bases from J, with 14 bases between. The CDR3 contains 13 residues. CDR3 nucleotides: TGTGCCAGCCGGGGGCGAGAACATCAGCCCCAGCATTTT. Protein: CASRGREHQPQHF. Complete variable domain (other parts from reference TRBV19 and TRBJ1-5): DGGITQSPKYLFRKEGQNVTLSCEQNLNHDAMYWYRQDPGQGLRLIYYSQIVNDFQKGDIAEGYSVSREKKESFPLTVTSAQKNPTAFYLCASRGREHQPQHFGDGTRLSIL.

The rearrangement joins TRBV10-3 to TRBJ2-5; 8 bases map to TRBD2. In germline, CDR1 is ENHRY, CDR2 SYGVKD. This CDR3 region has 12 residues. Trimming cost V 6 bases and J 5 bases; bases outside gene matches: 2. CDR3 coding DNA: TGTGCCATCAGCGGGGGGGCGGAGACCCAGTACTTC. It specifies CAISGGAETQYF.

The chain recombines TRBV9 with TRBJ1-6; 10 bases match TRBD1. Germline-derived CDR1 and CDR2 are SGDLS and YYNGEE. The length of the CDR3 is 16 residues. The V gene end was trimmed by 4 bases and the J gene end by 10 bases; junction bases not matched to a gene: 11. Written as DNA, the CDR3 is TGTGCCAGCAGCTCCAGGGACAGGGGCCTTAAGTCACCCCTCCACTTT. Amino acids: CASSSRDRGLKSPLHF. The complete variable domain, with remaining parts taken from reference TRBV9 and TRBJ1-6, reads DSGVTQTPKHLITATGQRVTLRCSPRSGDLSVYWYQQSLDQGLQFLIQYYNGEERAKGNILERFSAQQFPDLHSELNLSSLELGDSALYFCASSSRDRGLKSPLHFGNGTRLTVT.

This clone was observed once. The CDR3 coding sequence is TGCGCCAGCAGTGAAACCCGAGGAAACACTGAAGCTTTCTTT. The encoded protein is CASSETRGNTEAFF. This rearrangement joins TRBV10-1 to TRBJ1-1, with D unclear. V shed 3 bases and J shed 2 bases, with 10 bases lying between them. There are 14 residues in the CDR3. Germline V gene sequence: CDR1 WNHNN, CDR2 SYGVQD (reference sequence).

A word on this clone: Other DNA sequences within the sample encode an identical CDR3. The chain joins TRBV18 to TRBJ1-1; unclear D gene. CDR3 length: 11 amino acids. Germline CDR1 reads KGHSH; CDR2 reads LQKENI. Trimming pared 3 bases from V and 3 bases from J, leaving 2 bases between. The CDR3 nucleotides read TGTGCCAGCTCACCTGACACTGAAGCTTTCTTT. This encodes CASSPDTEAFF.

This sequence joins TRBV5-3 and TRBJ2-1; no reliable D call. TRBV5-3 is placed among ORFs of uncertain function. The ends were cut back, 0 bases at V and 5 bases at J, with 6 bases in the middle. This CDR3 has 13 amino acids. CDR3 nucleotide sequence: TGTGCCAGAAGCTTGGTACTAAACAATGAGCAGTTCTTC. Protein: CARSLVLNNEQFF.

The rearrangement links TRBV11-3 to TRBJ2-7; maybe TRBD1 (6 bases). Germline V lookup: CDR1 SGHNT, CDR2 YENEEA. Trimming removed 6 bases from V and 2 bases from J, with 17 bases in between. The CDR3 is made up of 15 amino acids. The CDR3 spells CASRRKQGPTYEQYF. CDR3 in DNA: TGTGCCAGCAGGAGAAAACAGGGACCAACCTACGAGCAGTACTTC.

The chain combines TRBV11-2 with TRBJ2-7; perhaps TRBD1 as D (5 bases). The germline V and J ends were trimmed by 2 bases and 5 bases, with 16 bases remaining between them. The germline V gene encodes CDR1 SGHAT and CDR2 FQNNGV. The length of the CDR3 is 15 residues. The CDR3 coding sequence is TGTGCCAGCAGCTTAAGGTTCAGGGAATGGAACGAGCAGTACTTC. It yields the protein CASSLRFREWNEQYF.

The V gene is TRBV3-1 (or the pseudogene TRBV3-2), the J gene TRBJ1-4; D ambiguous. From germline, CDR1 is LGHDT and CDR2 YNNKEL (reference sequence). CDR3 length: 14 amino acids. The germline V and J ends were trimmed by 1 base and 10 bases, with 13 bases remaining between them. The CDR3 region has the DNA TGTGCCAGCAGCCAAGCCGGAATAGAAGGAAAACTGTTTTTT. Protein: CASSQAGIEGKLFF.

The chain couples TRBV29-1 to TRBJ1-6; TRBD1 agrees at 8 bases. The CDR3 is 13 residues long. Looked up from germline, CDR1 is SQVTM and CDR2 is ANQGSEA. V shed 6 bases, J shed 7 bases, and the junction held 5 bases outside the gene matches. CDR3 nucleotides: TGCAGCGTGTCGGGACAGGAAAATTCACCCCTCCACTTT. It is translated as CSVSGQENSPLHF.

The V call is TRBV4-2, the J call TRBJ2-1; 9 nucleotides match TRBD1. V lost 3 bases, J lost 7 bases, and 13 bases stayed unmatched. The germline V gene has CDR1 LGHNA and CDR2 YNFKEQ. CDR3 length: 17 residues. The CDR3 is CASSHADTGTGWNEQFF. CDR3 bases: TGTGCCAGCAGCCACGCCGACACCGGGACAGGGTGGAATGAGCAGTTCTTC.

Only a few counts were recorded for this clone. V is TRBV2 and J is TRBJ1-6, with TRBD1 identical over 8 bases. The CDR3 consists of 16 residues. Germline V gene lookup returns CDR1 SNHLY and CDR2 FYNNEI. The V segment lost 4 bases and the J segment 5 bases; nucleotides outside the gene matches: 7. CDR3 bases: TGTGCCAGCAGTGCTGACAGGGGACGGGATAATTCACCCCTCCACTTT. This gives the protein CASSADRGRDNSPLHF.

The V and J genes are TRBV11-3 and TRBJ2-2; 10 positions match TRBD1. The CDR3 contains 16 residues. V shed 4 bases, J shed 5 bases, and the junction held 7 bases outside the gene matches. Germline V CDR1 and CDR2: SGHNT, YENEEA. For the CDR3, the DNA is TGTGCCAGCAGCTCGATGGACAGGGGGAATACCGGGGAGCTGTTTTTT. As protein: CASSSMDRGNTGELFF.

This sequence joins TRBV18 and TRBJ2-1; 9 nucleotides match TRBD2. The CDR3 contains 15 residues. Trimming at V came to 2 bases and at J to 7 bases, leaving 6 bases not matched to a gene. CDR1 is KGHSH and CDR2 is LQKENI in the germline V gene. The CDR3 nucleotides are TGTGCCAGCTCACCAGGGCGGGGGGGCTGGAATGAGCAGTTCTTC. It yields the protein CASSPGRGGWNEQFF. Full variable domain (missing parts from reference TRBV18 and TRBJ2-1): NAGVMQNPRHLVRRRGQEARLRCSPMKGHSHVYWYRQLPEEGLKFMVYLQKENIIDESGMPKERFSAEFPKEGPSILRIQQVVRGDSAAYFCASSPGRGGWNEQFFGPGTRLTVL.

The table lists this clone with a count of one. This specimen includes other DNA sequences encoding the same CDR3. This chain joins TRBV5-1 and TRBJ1-1; D ambiguous. CDR1 SGHRS and CDR2 YFSETQ come from the germline V gene. This CDR3 contains 13 residues. V lost 3 bases and J 2 bases, leaving 8 bases between the germline ends. DNA for the CDR3: TGCGCCAGCAGCTCGGAAGGAAACACTGAAGCTTTCTTT. Translating it yields CASSSEGNTEAFF.

This chain joins TRBV7-2 and TRBJ2-3; the D gene is possibly TRBD1 (5 bases). V lost 1 base, J lost 5 bases, and 13 bases lay in between. The CDR3 length is 15 residues. Germline CDR1 SGHTA, CDR2 FQGNSA. Here the CDR3 reads CASSLVAQGGDTQYF. The CDR3 nucleotides are TGTGCCAGCAGCTTAGTGGCTCAGGGTGGAGATACGCAGTATTTT.

The chain is built from TRBV7-9 and TRBJ1-1; 7 nucleotides agree with TRBD1. The CDR3 consists of 14 residues. Losses at the gene ends were 5 bases for V and 3 bases for J; bases not matched to a gene: 6. Germline loops: CDR1 SEHNR, CDR2 FQNEAQ (reference sequence). In DNA, the CDR3 is TGTGCCAGCAGCACGACAGGGCTGCACACTGAAGCTTTCTTT. This translates into CASSTTGLHTEAFF.

This chain connects TRBV10-3 to TRBJ2-7; TRBD2 aligns across 8 bases. The CDR3 extends over 14 amino acids. CDR1 is ENHRY, CDR2 SYGVKD, per germline. V lost 2 bases and J lost 1; bases outside the gene matches: 1. The CDR3, as DNA: TGTGCCATCAGTGAGGCGGGGGGATCCTACGAGCAGTACTTC. The encoded protein is CAISEAGGSYEQYF.

The chain employs TRBV5-6 and TRBJ1-5, with D perhaps TRBD1 (5 bases). The germline V and J ends were trimmed by 0 bases and 1 base, with 20 bases remaining between them. This CDR3 has 19 residues. Germline CDR1 and CDR2: SGHDT and YYEEEE. CDR3 amino acids: CASSLAVGPSKGSNQPQHF. In DNA form, the CDR3 reads TGTGCCAGCAGCTTGGCCGTGGGGCCCTCTAAGGGCAGCAATCAGCCCCAGCATTTT.

This clone has only a few counts. V usage is TRBV10-3 and J usage is TRBJ1-2; D unresolved. CDR1 is ENHRY and CDR2 is SYGVKD in the germline V gene. Between the trimmed V and J ends, which lost 4 bases and 5 bases, there was a span of 8 bases. The CDR3 contains 12 residues. The CDR3 nucleotides are TGTGCCATCAGTGCACCAGGATATGGCTACACCTTC. This translates into CAISAPGYGYTF.

The chain has TRBV4-1 and TRBJ1-4; D gene ambiguous. V lost 4 bases and J lost 11, with 20 bases in between. The CDR3 is made up of 15 amino acids. Germline CDR1 and CDR2: MGHRA and YSYEKL. In DNA form, the CDR3 reads TGCGCCAGCAGCCGCGAAACCGCATCGGATGGGAAACTGTTTTTT. It translates to CASSRETASDGKLFF.

The chain has TRBV18 and TRBJ2-7, with 7 bases matching TRBD1. Germline V lookup: CDR1 KGHSH, CDR2 LQKENI. The V and J ends lost 2 bases and 7 bases, in that order; junction bases with no gene match: 2. The CDR3 covers 12 residues. CDR3 protein: CASSPDRVEQYF. As DNA, the CDR3 is TGTGCCAGCTCACCAGACAGGGTAGAGCAGTACTTC.

The CDR3 loop is CASSLALGPNYGYTF. CDR3 nucleotide sequence: TGTGCCAGCAGCTTAGCGCTAGGGCCGAACTATGGCTACACCTTC. The gene calls are TRBV7-2 and TRBJ1-2; D is ambiguous. The CDR3 consists of 15 residues. Germline V gene lookup returns CDR1 SGHTA and CDR2 FQGNSA. V was pared by 0 bases and J by 2 bases, with 10 bases between.

The J gene is TRBJ1-5, the V gene TRBV19; the D is unclear. CDR3 length: 14 amino acids. V lost 7 bases to trimming and J lost 6 bases, with 16 bases between them. Germline lookup yields CDR1 LNHDA and CDR2 SQIVND (reference sequence). CDR3 sequence reads: CASIGSGSAQPQHF. DNA for the CDR3: TGTGCCAGTATTGGATCGGGATCCGCTCAGCCCCAGCATTTT.

The chain uses TRBV6-5 and TRBJ2-7, with TRBD1 matching over 9 bases. Trimming cost V 6 bases and J 8 bases; bases outside gene matches: 8. From germline, CDR1 is MNHEY and CDR2 SVGAGI. The CDR3 is 13 amino acids. Here the CDR3 DNA reads TGTGCCAGCAGGGGGACAGGGACCGACAAGCAGTACTTC. Encoded protein: CASRGTGTDKQYF.

The V gene is TRBV29-1, the J gene TRBJ2-2; perhaps TRBD2 as D (5 bases). The CDR3 has 12 residues. CDR1 and CDR2 (germline): SQVTM, ANQGSEA. The V gene lost 4 bases and the J gene lost 5 bases, with 8 bases spanning the gap. This CDR3 reads CSVATGTGELFF. The DNA for the CDR3 is TGCAGCGTTGCGACGGGAACCGGGGAGCTGTTTTTT.

This clone was seen more than once but under ten times. The rearrangement links TRBV24-1 to TRBJ2-2; perhaps TRBD1 as D (5 bases). With 10 bases removed from V and 0 bases from J, the gap between germline ends came to 8 bases. Germline V gene data show CDR1 as KGHDR and CDR2 as SFDVKD. CDR3 length: 13 residues. As DNA, the CDR3 is TGTGCCACAGGGGCCCCGAACACCGGGGAGCTGTTTTTT. Its protein is CATGAPNTGELFF.